A selection of T cell receptor beta chains follows, all from one sample in a study of blood T cells in healthy people across ages. TCRdb re-analysed the 5' RACE reads in MiXCR, keeping a single row per CDR3 protein. The sample has some 930,000 distinct CDR3 sequences, about 27% seen once. These data were likewise used in another study, on T cells of mothers and their children.

Sequencing was done on a sample of blood. Receptors originate from a woman aged 40 to 50 in good health. Each CDR3 is given with its conserved first and last residue. A D gene is named only where the DNA matches it firmly. Clone size is stated in some rows and not others, as once, few, many or a class when expanded.

few	TRBV11-2	.	TRBJ2-3	TGTGCCAGCAGCAGGGGGAGGGGCGGGGCAGATACGCAGTATTTT	CASSRGRGGADTQYF
many	TRBV28	.	TRBJ2-7	TGTGCCAGCAGTTTACCGAGCGAGCAGTACTTC	CASSLPSEQYF
few	TRBV5-1	.	TRBJ2-7	TGCGCCAGCAGCTTGGGTATGGGACAAACCTCCTACGAGCAGTACTTC	CASSLGMGQTSYEQYF
.	TRBV27	.	TRBJ2-1	TGTGCCAGCAGTTACAGGACCTTTGGGAACAATGAGCAGTTCTTC	CASSYRTFGNNEQFF
few	TRBV11-2	.	TRBJ2-7	TGTGCCAGCAGGTTAGCGGTCGGGGTCAACTCCTACGAGCAGTACTTC	CASRLAVGVNSYEQYF
.	TRBV4-1	.	TRBJ1-1	TGCGCCAGCAGCCAAGGGGATTACACTGAAGCTTTCTTT	CASSQGDYTEAFF
.	TRBV29-1	.	TRBJ2-5	TGCAGCGGATACTGGGGTGGCGAGACCCAGTACTTC	CSGYWGGETQYF
many	TRBV12-3/TRBV12-4	.	TRBJ2-7	TGTGCCAGCAAGCAAGGACTAACTTCTAGATACGAGCAGTACTTC	CASKQGLTSRYEQYF
many	TRBV7-8	.	TRBJ2-3	TGTGCCAGCAGCTTACCTAGCACAGATACGCAGTATTTT	CASSLPSTDTQYF
few	TRBV7-3	.	TRBJ2-5	TGTGCCAGCAGCCAAACCAGCGACAATGAGCAGTACTTC	CASSQTSDNEQYF
many	TRBV21-1	.	TRBJ1-6	TGTGCCAGCAGCCACAGGGTCTTGAATTCACCCCTCCACTTT	CASSHRVLNSPLHF
many	TRBV12-3/TRBV12-4	.	TRBJ1-6	TGTGCCAGCAGCCTCGGGGCTTATAATTCACCCCTCCACTTT	CASSLGAYNSPLHF
few	TRBV5-1	TRBD1	TRBJ1-2	TGCGCCAGCAGCTTTGGGCCGGGACAGGGAGAAGGCTACACCTTC	CASSFGPGQGEGYTF
few	TRBV27	.	TRBJ1-6	TGTGCCAGCAGCCCCGTAAAGCAGCTCGGGAATTCACCCCTCCACTTT	CASSPVKQLGNSPLHF
.	TRBV15	TRBD1	TRBJ1-1	TGTGCCACCAGCAGAGAGTTGGACAGGGAAGCTTTCTTT	CATSRELDREAFF
.	TRBV20-1	TRBD2	TRBJ2-3	TGCAGCGGGACTAGCATCGTTTCGGATATGCAGTATTTT	CSGTSIVSDMQYF
few	TRBV7-8	TRBD1	TRBJ1-4	TGTGCCAGCAGCTTATTGCCAGGGGGGACCCAGAGGAATGAAAAACTGTTTTTT	CASSLLPGGTQRNEKLFF
.	TRBV5-1	.	TRBJ1-1	TGCGCCAGCAGCTTGGCCGAAAGACAGACGAACACTGAAGCTTTCTTT	CASSLAERQTNTEAFF
.	TRBV5-1	TRBD2	TRBJ2-1	TGCGCCAGCAGCCGGGAGGGGGTAAGCTCCTACAATGAGCAGTTCTTC	CASSREGVSSYNEQFF
.	TRBV19	.	TRBJ2-1	TGTGCCAGTAGTATTAGCGGAGTCTCCTACAATGAGCAGTTCTTC	CASSISGVSYNEQFF
many	TRBV20-1	.	TRBJ2-5	TGCAGTGCTAATACAGGGTGGGAGGCCCAAGAGACCCAGTACTTC	CSANTGWEAQETQYF
once	TRBV7-2	.	TRBJ2-3	TGTGCCAGCAGCTTAGGTTGGGGGGGGGCGTCTAGCACAGATACGCAGTATTTT	CASSLGWGGASSTDTQYF
many	TRBV7-6	.	TRBJ1-2	TGTGCCAGCAGCTTAGACGGTCAGGGGAGCTATGGCTACACCTTC	CASSLDGQGSYGYTF
.	TRBV28	.	TRBJ1-1	TGTGCCAGCAGTTTGACCAGCCAGAACACTGAAGCTTTCTTT	CASSLTSQNTEAFF
few	TRBV7-2	.	TRBJ2-1	TGTGCCAGCAGCTTAGCGCCAACCTTTCAGTTCTTC	CASSLAPTFQFF
many	TRBV27	TRBD2	TRBJ2-1	TGTGCCAGCAGCCCGGGACTAGCGGGGGGCAATGAGCAGTTCTTC	CASSPGLAGGNEQFF
.	TRBV24-1	.	TRBJ1-4	TGTGCCGCCAGTGACCCCGGGACGGGAAATGAAAAACTGTTTTTT	CAASDPGTGNEKLFF
.	TRBV7-2	TRBD1	TRBJ2-3	TGTGCCAGCAGCTTACTCGCGGGGGTGGGACAGGGGACGTCAGATACGCAGTATTTT	CASSLLAGVGQGTSDTQYF
few	TRBV6-2/TRBV6-3	.	TRBJ1-2	TGTGCCAGCAGTTATCAGCGGACAGTAACTAACTATGGCTACACCTTC	CASSYQRTVTNYGYTF
few	TRBV3-1	.	TRBJ2-1	TGTGCCAGCAGCCCTGAGGCGGGACTGCCGTCAAATGAGCAGTTCTTC	CASSPEAGLPSNEQFF
.	TRBV7-2	.	TRBJ2-7	TGTGCCAGCAGCCTGCGAGGGAACGGTCGGTCCGAGCAGTACTTC	CASSLRGNGRSEQYF
.	TRBV6-5	.	TRBJ1-1	TGTGCCAGCAGGAAGGGGGGGACTGAAGCTTTCTTT	CASRKGGTEAFF
.	TRBV27	.	TRBJ1-5	TGTGCCAGCAGTTTATCTTCCGGGGGCGCGGGTCAGCCCCAGCATTTT	CASSLSSGGAGQPQHF